This TCR beta chain derives from a study of Graves' ophthalmopathy and Graves' hyperthyroidism. The V end lost 3 bases, the J end lost 13 bases, and 10 bases lay between the germline ends. CDR1 SGHTA and CDR2 FQGNSA come from the germline V gene. This CDR3 region has 12 residues. RNA transcripts provided the template for amplifying TCR beta CDR3 regions. In the first round, RT-PCR was carried out with HTBI primers, and a multiplex PCR formed the second round. TCRdb processed the multiplex PCR reads anew with MiXCR; each CDR3 protein has one entry. The sample has more than 1,000,000 distinct CDR3 sequences, 36% seen once. This clonotype was recorded a few times. A much more abundant neighbour one base away suggests this may be a read error.

The chain combines TRBV7-2 with TRBJ1-6; no clear D gene. The receptor was isolated from an adult man with Graves' hyperthyroidism. The sample consisted of peripheral blood or thyroid tissue (not recorded which). The CDR3 sequence: CASSFAGRPLHF. The DNA of the CDR3 is TGTGCCAGCAGCTTTGCGGGCAGGCCCCTCCACTTT.